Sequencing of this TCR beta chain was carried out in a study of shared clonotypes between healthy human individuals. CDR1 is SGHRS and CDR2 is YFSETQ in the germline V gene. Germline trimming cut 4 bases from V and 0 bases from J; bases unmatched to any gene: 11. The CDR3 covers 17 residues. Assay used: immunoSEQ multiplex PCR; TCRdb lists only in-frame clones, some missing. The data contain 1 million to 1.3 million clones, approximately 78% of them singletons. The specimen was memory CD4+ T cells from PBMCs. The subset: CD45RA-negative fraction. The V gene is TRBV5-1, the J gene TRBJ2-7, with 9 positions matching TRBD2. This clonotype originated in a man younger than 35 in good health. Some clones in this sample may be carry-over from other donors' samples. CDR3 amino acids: CASSPKTGTSFSYEQYF. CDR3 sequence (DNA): TGCGCCAGCAGCCCGAAAACCGGGACTAGCTTCTCCTACGAGCAGTACTTC. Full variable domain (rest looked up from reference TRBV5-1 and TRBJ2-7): KAGVTQTPRYLIKTRGQQVTLSCSPISGHRSVSWYQQTPGQGLQFLFEYFSETQRNKGNFPGRFSGRQFSNSRSEMNVSTLELGDSALYLCASSPKTGTSFSYEQYFGPGTRLTVT.